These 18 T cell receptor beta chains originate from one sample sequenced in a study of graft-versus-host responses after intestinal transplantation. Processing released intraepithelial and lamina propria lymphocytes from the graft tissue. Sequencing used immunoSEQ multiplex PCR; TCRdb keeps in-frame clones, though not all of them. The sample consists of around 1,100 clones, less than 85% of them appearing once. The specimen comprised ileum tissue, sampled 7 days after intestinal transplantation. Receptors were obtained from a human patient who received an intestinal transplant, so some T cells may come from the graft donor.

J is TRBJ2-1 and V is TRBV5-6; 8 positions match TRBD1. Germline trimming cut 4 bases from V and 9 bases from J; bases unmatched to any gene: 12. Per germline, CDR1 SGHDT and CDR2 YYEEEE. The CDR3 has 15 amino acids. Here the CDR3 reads CASSRIPTGVTEQFF. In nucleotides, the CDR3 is TGTGCCAGCAGCCGCATACCGACAGGGGTTACTGAGCAGTTCTTC.

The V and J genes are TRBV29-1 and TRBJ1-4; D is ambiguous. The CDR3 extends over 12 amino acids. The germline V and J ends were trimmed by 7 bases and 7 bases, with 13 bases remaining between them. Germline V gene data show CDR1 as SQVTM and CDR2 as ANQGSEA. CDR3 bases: TGCAGCGCCGTATCTCTGGGTGAAAAACTGTTTTTT. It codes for CSAVSLGEKLFF.

The CDR3 DNA sequence: TGTGCCAGCAGTGATTCATCAGGGTCGGGGGAGACCCAGTACTTC. Protein product: CASSDSSGSGETQYF. The chain recombines TRBV6-1 with TRBJ2-5; D possibly matches TRBD1 or TRBD2 (5 bases each). From germline, CDR1 is MNHNS and CDR2 SASEGT. V lost 3 bases and J 5 bases, leaving 16 bases between the germline ends. The CDR3 has 15 residues.

CDR3 amino acids: CASSYSGGPNNEQFF. The CDR3 bases are TGTGCCAGCAGTTACTCGGGGGGGCCGAACAATGAGCAGTTCTTC. The V call is TRBV6-5, the J call TRBJ2-1, with D perhaps matching TRBD2 (7 bases). The CDR3 contains 15 residues. The V gene lost 0 bases and the J gene lost 5 bases, with 11 bases spanning the gap. Looked up from germline, CDR1 is MNHEY and CDR2 is SVGAGI.

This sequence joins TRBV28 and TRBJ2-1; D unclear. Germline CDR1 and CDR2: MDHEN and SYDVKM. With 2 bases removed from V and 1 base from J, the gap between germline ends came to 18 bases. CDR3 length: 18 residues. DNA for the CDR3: TGTGCCAGCAGTTTAGTATCTAGGGTGCTTGAATCCTACAATGAGCAGTTCTTC. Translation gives CASSLVSRVLESYNEQFF.

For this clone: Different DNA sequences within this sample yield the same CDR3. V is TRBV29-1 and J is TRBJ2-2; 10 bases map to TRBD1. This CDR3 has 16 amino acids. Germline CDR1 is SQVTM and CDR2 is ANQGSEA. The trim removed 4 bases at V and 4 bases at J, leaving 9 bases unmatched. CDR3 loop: CSVGFRTGGGTGELFF. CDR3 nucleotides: TGCAGCGTTGGGTTTCGGACAGGGGGGGGCACCGGGGAGCTGTTTTTT.

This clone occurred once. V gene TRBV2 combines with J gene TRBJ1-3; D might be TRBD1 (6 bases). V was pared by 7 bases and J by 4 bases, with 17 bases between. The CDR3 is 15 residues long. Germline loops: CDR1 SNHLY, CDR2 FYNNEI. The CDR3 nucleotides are TGTGCCAGCATTCGGAGGCGACAGGTGGGAAACACCATATATTTT. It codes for CASIRRRQVGNTIYF.

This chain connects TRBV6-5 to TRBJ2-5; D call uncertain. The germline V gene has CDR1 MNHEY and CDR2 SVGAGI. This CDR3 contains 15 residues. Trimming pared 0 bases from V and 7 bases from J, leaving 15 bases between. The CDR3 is CASSYSTGSGSTQYF. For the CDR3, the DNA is TGTGCCAGCAGTTACTCGACTGGGTCCGGTTCGACCCAGTACTTC.

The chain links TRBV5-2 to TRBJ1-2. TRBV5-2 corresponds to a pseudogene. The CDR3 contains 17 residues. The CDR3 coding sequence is TGTGCCAGCAAGCCCGTGCGAGGAGTACGAAAGACCTATGGCTACACCTTC. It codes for CASKPVRGVRKTYGYTF.

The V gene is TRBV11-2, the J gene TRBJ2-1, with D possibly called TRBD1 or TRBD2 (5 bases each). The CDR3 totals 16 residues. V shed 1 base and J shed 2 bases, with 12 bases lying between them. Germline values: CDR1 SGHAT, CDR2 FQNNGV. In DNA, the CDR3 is TGTGCCAGCAGCTTAGGTCCGGGGACCACCTACAATGAGCAGTTCTTC. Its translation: CASSLGPGTTYNEQFF.

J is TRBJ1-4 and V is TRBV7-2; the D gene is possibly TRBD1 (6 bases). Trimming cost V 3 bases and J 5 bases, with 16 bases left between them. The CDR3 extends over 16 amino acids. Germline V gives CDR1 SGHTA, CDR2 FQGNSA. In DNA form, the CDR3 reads TGTGCCAGCAGCTTTAGTTTTCAGGGGAGGAATGAAAAACTGTTTTTT. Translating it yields CASSFSFQGRNEKLFF. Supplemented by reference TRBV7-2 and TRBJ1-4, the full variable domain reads GAGVSQSPSNKVTEKGKDVELRCDPISGHTALYWYRQSLGQGLEFLIYFQGNSAPDKSGLPSDRFSAERTGGSVSTLTIQRTQQEDSAVYLCASSFSFQGRNEKLFFGSGTQLSVL.

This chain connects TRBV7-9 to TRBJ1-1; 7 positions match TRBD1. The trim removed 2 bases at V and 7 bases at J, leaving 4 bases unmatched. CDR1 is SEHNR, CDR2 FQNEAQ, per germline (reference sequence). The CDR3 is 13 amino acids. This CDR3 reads CASSLYGDSEAFF. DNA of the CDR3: TGTGCCAGCAGCTTATATGGGGACAGTGAAGCTTTCTTT.

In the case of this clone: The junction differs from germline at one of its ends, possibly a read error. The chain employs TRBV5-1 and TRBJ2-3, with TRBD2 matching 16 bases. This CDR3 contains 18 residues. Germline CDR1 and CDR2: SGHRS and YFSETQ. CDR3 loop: CPSSRGTSGGVGTDTQYF. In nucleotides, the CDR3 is TGCCCCAGCAGCCGAGGGACTAGCGGGGGGGTGGGCACAGATACGCAGTATTTT.

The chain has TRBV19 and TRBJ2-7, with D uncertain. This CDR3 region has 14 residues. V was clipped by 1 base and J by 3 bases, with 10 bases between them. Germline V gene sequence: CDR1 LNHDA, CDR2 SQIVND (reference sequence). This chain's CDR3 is CASSIGGSFYEQYF. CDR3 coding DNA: TGTGCCAGTAGTATAGGAGGCAGCTTCTACGAGCAGTACTTC.

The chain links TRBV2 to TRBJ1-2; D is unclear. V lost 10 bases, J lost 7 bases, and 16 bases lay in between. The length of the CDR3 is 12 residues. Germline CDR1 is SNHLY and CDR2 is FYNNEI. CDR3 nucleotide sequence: TGTGCCACCCCTGAAGAGTATGGTGGCTACACCTTC. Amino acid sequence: CATPEEYGGYTF.

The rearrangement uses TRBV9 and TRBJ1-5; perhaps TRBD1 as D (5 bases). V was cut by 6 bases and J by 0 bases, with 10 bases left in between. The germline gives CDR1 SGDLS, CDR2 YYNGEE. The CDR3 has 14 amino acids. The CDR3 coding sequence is TGTGCCAGCAACCTGGGGGGTAGCAATCAGCCCCAGCATTTT. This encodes CASNLGGSNQPQHF. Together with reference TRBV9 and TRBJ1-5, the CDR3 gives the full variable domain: DSGVTQTPKHLITATGQRVTLRCSPRSGDLSVYWYQQSLDQGLQFLIQYYNGEERAKGNILERFSAQQFPDLHSELNLSSLELGDSALYFCASNLGGSNQPQHFGDGTRLSIL.

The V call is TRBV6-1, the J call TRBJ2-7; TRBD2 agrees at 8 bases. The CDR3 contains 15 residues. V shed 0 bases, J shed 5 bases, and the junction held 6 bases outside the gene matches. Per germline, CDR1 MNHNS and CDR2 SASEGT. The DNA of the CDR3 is TGTGCCAGCAGTGAAGCGGCGGGGGGCGGGCACGAGCAGTACTTC. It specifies CASSEAAGGGHEQYF.

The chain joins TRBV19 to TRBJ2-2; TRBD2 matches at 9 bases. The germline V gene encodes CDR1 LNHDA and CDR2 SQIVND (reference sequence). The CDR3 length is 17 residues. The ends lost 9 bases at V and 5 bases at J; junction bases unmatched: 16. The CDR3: CASPPAPRTSGTGELFF. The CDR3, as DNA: TGTGCCAGCCCCCCGGCTCCGCGAACTAGCGGGACCGGGGAGCTGTTTTTT.